A selection of T cell receptor beta chains follows, all from one sample in a study of T cell responses to AZD1222 COVID-19 vaccine. Data came from immunoSEQ multiplex PCR; TCRdb stores just in-frame clones and leaves some out. The data hold around 160,000 clones, with about 90% observed a single time. Material: peripheral blood, obtained on day 0 of MenACWY control vaccination. The source is an adult in good health. The conserved cysteine and the conserved F or W are not part of the CDR3 here.

TRBJ2-2	TRBV7-8	ASSHGPWTGDNTGELF
TRBJ2-2	TRBV6-4	ASRLAGDTGELF
TRBJ2-4	TRBV27	ASTPGGSGSKWY
TRBJ1-5	TRBV7-9	ASSKYRDSERYQPQH
TRBJ2-4	TRBV7-3	ASSLSDSGRGQNIQY
TRBJ1-5	TRBV2	ASSELGGNQPQH
TRBJ2-3	TRBV30	AWSVGTSGRSRDTQY
TRBJ2-1	TRBV7-2	ASSLGSHEQF
TRBJ1-5	TRBV7-8	ASSLGWEQPQH
TRBJ1-5	TRBV11-2	ASSLRTGGQPQH
TRBJ1-5	TRBV7-8	ASSLADSSNQPQH
TRBJ2-7	TRBV4-2	ASSHTGAGAGEQY
TRBJ2-5	TRBV6-5	ASRQGNGETQY
TRBJ1-5	TRBV7-8	ASSLGDGNQPQH
TRBJ1-1	TRBV19	ASRARDRDTEAF
TRBJ1-1	TRBV7-2	ASSLVVGQGNTEAF
TRBJ1-6	TRBV19	ASMGGTSGLGSPLH
TRBJ1-1	TRBV12-5	ASGHRGLPIEAF
TRBJ1-1	TRBV6-1	ASSETGGSSEAF
TRBJ2-7	TRBV7-9	ASSFREYEQY
TRBJ1-1	TRBV29-1	SGGGHSNTEAF
TRBJ1-1	TRBV6-4	ASSPDRGNTEAF